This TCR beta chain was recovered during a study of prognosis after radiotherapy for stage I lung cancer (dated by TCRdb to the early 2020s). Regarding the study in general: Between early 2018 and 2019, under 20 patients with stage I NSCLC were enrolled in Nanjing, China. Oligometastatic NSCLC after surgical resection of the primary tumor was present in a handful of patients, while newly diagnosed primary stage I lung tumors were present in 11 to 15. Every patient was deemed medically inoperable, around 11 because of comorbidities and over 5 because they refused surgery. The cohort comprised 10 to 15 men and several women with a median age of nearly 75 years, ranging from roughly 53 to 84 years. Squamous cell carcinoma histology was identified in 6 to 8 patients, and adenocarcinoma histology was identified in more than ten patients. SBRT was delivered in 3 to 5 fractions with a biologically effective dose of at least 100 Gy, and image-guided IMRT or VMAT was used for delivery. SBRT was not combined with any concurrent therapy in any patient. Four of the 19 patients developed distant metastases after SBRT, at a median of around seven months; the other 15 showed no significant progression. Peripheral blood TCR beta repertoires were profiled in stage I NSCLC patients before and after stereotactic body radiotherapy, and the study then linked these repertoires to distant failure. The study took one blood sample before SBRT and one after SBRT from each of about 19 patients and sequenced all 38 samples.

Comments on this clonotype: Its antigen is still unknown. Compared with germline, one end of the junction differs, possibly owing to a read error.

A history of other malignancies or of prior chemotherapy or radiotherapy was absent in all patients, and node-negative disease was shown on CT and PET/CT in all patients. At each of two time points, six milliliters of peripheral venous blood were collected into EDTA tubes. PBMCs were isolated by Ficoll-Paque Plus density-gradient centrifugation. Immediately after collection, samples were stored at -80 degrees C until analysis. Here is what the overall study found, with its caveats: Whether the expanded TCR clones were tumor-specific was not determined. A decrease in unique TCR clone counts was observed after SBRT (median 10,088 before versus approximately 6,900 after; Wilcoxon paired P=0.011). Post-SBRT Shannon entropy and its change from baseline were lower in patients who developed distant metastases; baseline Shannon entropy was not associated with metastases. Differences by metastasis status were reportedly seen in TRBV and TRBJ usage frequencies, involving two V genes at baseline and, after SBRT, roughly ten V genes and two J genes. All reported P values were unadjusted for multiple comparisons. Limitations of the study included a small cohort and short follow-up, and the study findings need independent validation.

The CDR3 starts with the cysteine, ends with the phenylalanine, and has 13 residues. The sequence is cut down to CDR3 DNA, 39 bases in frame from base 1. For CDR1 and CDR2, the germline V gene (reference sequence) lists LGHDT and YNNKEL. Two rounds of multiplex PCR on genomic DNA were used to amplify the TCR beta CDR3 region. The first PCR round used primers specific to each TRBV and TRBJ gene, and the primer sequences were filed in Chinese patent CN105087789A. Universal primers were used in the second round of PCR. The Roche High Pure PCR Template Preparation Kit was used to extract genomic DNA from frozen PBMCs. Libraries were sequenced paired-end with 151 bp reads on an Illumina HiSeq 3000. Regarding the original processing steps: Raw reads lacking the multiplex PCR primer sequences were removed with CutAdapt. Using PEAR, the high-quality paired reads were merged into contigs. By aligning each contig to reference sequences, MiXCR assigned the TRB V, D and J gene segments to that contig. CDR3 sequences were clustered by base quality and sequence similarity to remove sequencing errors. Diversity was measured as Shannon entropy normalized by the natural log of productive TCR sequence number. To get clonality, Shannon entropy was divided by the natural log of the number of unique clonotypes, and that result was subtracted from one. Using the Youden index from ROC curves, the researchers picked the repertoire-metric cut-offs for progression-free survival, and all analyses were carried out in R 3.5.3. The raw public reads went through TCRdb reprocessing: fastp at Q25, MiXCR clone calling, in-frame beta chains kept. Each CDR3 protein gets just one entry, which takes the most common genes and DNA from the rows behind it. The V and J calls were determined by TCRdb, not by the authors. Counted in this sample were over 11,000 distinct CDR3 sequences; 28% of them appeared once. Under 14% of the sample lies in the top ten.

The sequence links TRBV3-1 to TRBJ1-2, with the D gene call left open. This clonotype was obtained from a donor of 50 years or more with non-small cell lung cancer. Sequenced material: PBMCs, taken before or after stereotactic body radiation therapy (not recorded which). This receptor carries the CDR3 CASSQSRNYGYTF. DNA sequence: TGTGCCAGCAGCCAGTCACGGAACTATGGCTATACCTTC.